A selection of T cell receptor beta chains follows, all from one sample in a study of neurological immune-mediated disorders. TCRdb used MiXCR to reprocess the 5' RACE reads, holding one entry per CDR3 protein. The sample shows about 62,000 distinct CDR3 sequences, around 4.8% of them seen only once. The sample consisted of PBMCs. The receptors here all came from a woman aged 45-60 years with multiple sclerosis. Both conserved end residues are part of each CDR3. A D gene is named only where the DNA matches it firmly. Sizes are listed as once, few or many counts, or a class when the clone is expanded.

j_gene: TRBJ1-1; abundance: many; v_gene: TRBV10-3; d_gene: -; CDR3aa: CAISLDGRGTEAFF; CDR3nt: TGTGCCATCAGTTTGGACGGGCGAGGCACTGAAGCTTTCTTT
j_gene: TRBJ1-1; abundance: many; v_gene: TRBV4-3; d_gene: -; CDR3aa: CASSQGTGLGGTEAFF; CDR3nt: TGCGCCAGCAGCCAAGGGACGGGTCTGGGCGGCACTGAAGCTTTCTTT
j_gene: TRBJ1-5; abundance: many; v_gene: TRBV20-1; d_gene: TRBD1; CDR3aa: CSAGDRPNQPQHF; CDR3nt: TGCAGTGCCGGGGACAGACCCAATCAGCCCCAGCATTTT
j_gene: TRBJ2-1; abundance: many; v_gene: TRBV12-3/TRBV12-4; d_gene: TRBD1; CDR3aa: CASSSRTGSNEQFF; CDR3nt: TGTGCCAGCAGTTCCCGGACAGGATCTAATGAGCAGTTCTTC
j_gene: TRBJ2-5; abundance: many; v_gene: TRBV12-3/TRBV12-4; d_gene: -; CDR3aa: CASSYEVGGTQYF; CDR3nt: TGTGCCAGCAGTTATGAGGTCGGGGGGACCCAGTACTTC
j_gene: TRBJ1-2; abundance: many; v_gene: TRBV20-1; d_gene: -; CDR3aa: CSASPQTLHGYTF; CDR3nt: TGCAGTGCTAGTCCCCAGACTCTACATGGCTACACCTTC
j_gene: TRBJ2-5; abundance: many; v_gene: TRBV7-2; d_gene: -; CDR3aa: CASSLGGDAGTQYF; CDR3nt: TGTGCCAGCAGCTTAGGGGGCGACGCTGGGACCCAGTACTTC
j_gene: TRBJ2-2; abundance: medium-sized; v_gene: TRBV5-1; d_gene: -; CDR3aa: CASSRQGGDTGELFF; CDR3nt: TGCGCCAGCAGCAGACAGGGAGGCGACACCGGGGAGCTGTTTTTT
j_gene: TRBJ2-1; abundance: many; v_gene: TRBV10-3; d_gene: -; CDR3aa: CAISESGNEQFF; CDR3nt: TGTGCCATCAGTGAGTCGGGGAATGAGCAGTTCTTC
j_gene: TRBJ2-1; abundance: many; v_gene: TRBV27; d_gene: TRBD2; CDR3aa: CASSFSGGNEQFF; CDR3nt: TGTGCCAGCAGTTTCTCGGGAGGCAATGAGCAGTTCTTC
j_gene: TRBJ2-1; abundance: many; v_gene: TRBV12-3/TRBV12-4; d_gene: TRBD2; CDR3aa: CASSPTSGGATNEQFF; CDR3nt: TGTGCCAGCAGTCCCACTAGCGGGGGGGCTACCAATGAGCAGTTCTTC
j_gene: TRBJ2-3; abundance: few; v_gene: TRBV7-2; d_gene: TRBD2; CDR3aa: CASSAGGLADTQYF; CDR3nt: TGTGCCAGCAGTGCGGGGGGGCTCGCAGATACGCAGTATTTT
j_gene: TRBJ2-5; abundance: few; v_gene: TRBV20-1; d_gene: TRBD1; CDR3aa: CSAYRQGVGGETQYF; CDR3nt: TGCAGTGCCTATCGACAGGGGGTGGGGGGAGAGACCCAGTACTTC
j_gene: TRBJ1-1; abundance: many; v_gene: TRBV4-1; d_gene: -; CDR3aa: CASSHFRQENTEAFF; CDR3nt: TGCGCCAGCAGCCATTTCAGACAGGAGAACACTGAAGCTTTCTTT
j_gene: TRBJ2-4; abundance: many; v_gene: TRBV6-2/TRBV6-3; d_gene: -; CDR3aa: CASQRGDSGGIQYF; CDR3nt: TGTGCCTCTCAAAGAGGAGACTCCGGGGGTATTCAGTACTTC
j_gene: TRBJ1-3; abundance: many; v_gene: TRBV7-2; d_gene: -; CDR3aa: CASSLQISGNTIYF; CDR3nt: TGTGCCAGCAGCCTACAGATCTCTGGAAACACCATATATTTT
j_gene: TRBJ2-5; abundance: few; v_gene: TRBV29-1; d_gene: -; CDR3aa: CSAIGQIETQYF; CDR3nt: TGCAGCGCGATCGGACAGATAGAGACCCAGTACTTC
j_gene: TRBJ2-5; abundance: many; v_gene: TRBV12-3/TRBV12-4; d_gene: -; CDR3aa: CASAGRLLGGETQYF; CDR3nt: TGTGCCAGCGCGGGACGTCTCCTTGGGGGAGAGACCCAGTACTTC
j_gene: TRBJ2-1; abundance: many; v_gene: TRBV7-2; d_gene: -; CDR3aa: CASSLQRMDNEQFF; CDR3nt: TGTGCCAGCAGCTTACAACGCATGGACAATGAGCAGTTCTTC
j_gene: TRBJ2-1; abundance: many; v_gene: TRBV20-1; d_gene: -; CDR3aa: CSAPAGGGGPPKNNEQFF; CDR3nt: TGCAGTGCTCCTGCTGGGGGCGGGGGTCCTCCAAAAAACAATGAGCAGTTCTTC
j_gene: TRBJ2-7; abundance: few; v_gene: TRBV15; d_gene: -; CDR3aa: CATSTLGPLSSSEQYF; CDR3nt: TGTGCCACCAGCACCTTGGGGCCGCTCAGTTCTAGCGAGCAGTACTTC
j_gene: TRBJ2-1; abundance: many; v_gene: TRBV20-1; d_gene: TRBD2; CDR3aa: CSASVPGLADEQFF; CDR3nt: TGCAGTGCTAGCGTTCCGGGACTAGCGGATGAGCAGTTCTTC
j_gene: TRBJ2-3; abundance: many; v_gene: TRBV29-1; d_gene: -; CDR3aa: CSVRSRGAQPDTQYF; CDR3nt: TGCAGCGTGAGGAGCCGCGGGGCCCAACCCGATACGCAGTATTTT
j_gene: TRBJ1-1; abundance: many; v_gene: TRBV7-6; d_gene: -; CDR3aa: CASSLAGGHTEAFF; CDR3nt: TGTGCCAGCAGTTTAGCCGGCGGGCACACTGAAGCTTTCTTT
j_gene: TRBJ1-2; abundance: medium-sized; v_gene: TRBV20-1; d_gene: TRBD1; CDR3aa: CSATKDRDYGYTF; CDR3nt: TGCAGTGCTACCAAGGACAGGGACTATGGCTACACCTTC
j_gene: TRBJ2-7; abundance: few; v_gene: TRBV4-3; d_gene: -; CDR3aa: CASSQASSYEQYF; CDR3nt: TGCGCCAGCAGCCAAGCATCCAGCTACGAGCAGTACTTC